This T cell receptor beta chain stems from a study of CD4 T cells in relation to SARS-CoV-2 and coronaviruses. The CDR3 covers 13 residues. The germline CDR1 and CDR2 sequences are SGHNT and YYREEE (reference sequence). The V and J ends lost 1 base and 2 bases respectively, with 6 bases between them. Points on this clone: What it recognizes is unknown.

Before the COVID-19 pandemic, during about 2010-2018, CD4+ T cells were taken from unexposed donors. The cells were cultured for 10 days before CD4+ T cells were isolated. The method was immunoSEQ multiplex PCR; TCRdb's version includes in-frame clones alone and lacks a portion of them. The sample holds roughly 30,000 clones, 74% seen once. The sample comprised CD4+ T cells from PBMCs, cultured in vitro. The sequence was collected from a human donor in good health. J is TRBJ2-5 and V is TRBV5-4; D unresolved. CDR3 sequence (DNA): TGTGCCAGCAGCTTGATGGTACAAGAGACCCAGTACTTC. This codes for CASSLMVQETQYF.